These 30 T cell receptor beta chains were sequenced from one sample in a study of control samples from healthy donors and cancer patients. This table comes from immunoSEQ multiplex PCR, and its TCRdb copy is limited to in-frame clones, with some not included. This sample yields around 100,000 clones, of which about 89% are seen a single time; about 18% belongs to the top ten. The sample consisted of PBMCs. All receptors derive from a man in his fifties or sixties with lung cancer.

The V and J genes are TRBV7-2 and TRBJ1-1; a weak D match, TRBD1 (5 bases). Trimming removed 1 base at V and 0 bases at J, with 9 bases between. The CDR3 is 15 residues long. CDR1 and CDR2 (germline): SGHTA, FQGNSA. CDR3 DNA: TGTGCCAGCAGCTTAGTGGGGGAACTGAACACTGAAGCTTTCTTT. Protein: CASSLVGELNTEAFF.

The rearrangement uses TRBV7-9 and TRBJ1-3; D is undetermined. Germline assignment: CDR1 SEHNR and CDR2 FQNEAQ (reference sequence). Trimming took 3 bases from V and 6 from J, leaving 9 bases between them. The CDR3 sequence is 13 residues long. The CDR3 loop is CASSLGEENTIYF. The CDR3 DNA sequence: TGTGCCAGCAGCTTGGGAGAGGAAAACACCATATATTTT.

The chain has TRBV7-3 and TRBJ2-5, with D perhaps TRBD1 (5 bases). V dropped 7 bases and J dropped 3 bases, with 15 bases sitting between them. This CDR3 region has 14 residues. Germline values: CDR1 SGHTA, CDR2 FQGTGA. The CDR3 region is CASTRRDREETQYF. As DNA, the CDR3 is TGTGCCAGCACCCGCAGGGATAGGGAAGAGACCCAGTACTTC.

This clone turned up a few times. This chain links TRBV29-1 with TRBJ2-7; weak D call: TRBD2 (6 bases). Trimming took 3 bases from V and 1 from J, leaving 13 bases between them. CDR3 length: 14 amino acids. Germline V CDR1 and CDR2: SQVTM, ANQGSEA. The CDR3 spells CSVDGLEGSYEQYF. CDR3 nucleotide sequence: TGCAGCGTTGATGGCCTGGAGGGTTCCTACGAGCAGTACTTC.

Only a few counts were recorded for this clone. The genes are TRBV7-2 and TRBJ1-5; D remains ambiguous. The CDR3 loop spans 13 amino acids. The germline gives CDR1 SGHTA, CDR2 FQGNSA. Deletions cut 4 bases from V and 4 bases from J, with 8 bases between. The CDR3 sequence: CASSWPGNQPQHF. DNA of the CDR3: TGTGCCAGCAGCTGGCCGGGGAATCAGCCCCAGCATTTT. Variable domain in full (rest from reference TRBV7-2 and TRBJ1-5): GAGVSQSPSNKVTEKGKDVELRCDPISGHTALYWYRQSLGQGLEFLIYFQGNSAPDKSGLPSDRFSAERTGGSVSTLTIQRTQQEDSAVYLCASSWPGNQPQHFGDGTRLSIL.

The genes are TRBV3-1 (or the pseudogene TRBV3-2) and TRBJ1-4, with a tentative D call TRBD1 (6 bases). The V end was cut by 3 bases, the J end by 8 bases, with 13 bases between. This CDR3 has 14 amino acids. Germline CDR1 is LGHDT and CDR2 is YNNKEL (reference sequence). The CDR3 coding sequence is TGTGCCAGCAGCCATAACAGGGTGGAGGAAAAACTGTTTTTT. Translating gives CASSHNRVEEKLFF.

This clone occurred many times. This chain links TRBV29-1 with TRBJ1-2, with TRBD1 matching 10 bases. The CDR3 has 12 amino acids. The V gene end was trimmed by 5 bases and the J gene end by 7 bases; junction bases not matched to a gene: 4. Germline CDR1 is SQVTM and CDR2 is ANQGSEA. The CDR3 bases are TGCAGCGTTTTGGGACAGGGGATTGGCTACACCTTC. Protein sequence: CSVLGQGIGYTF.

The J gene is TRBJ1-5, the V gene TRBV3-1 (or the pseudogene TRBV3-2); the match to TRBD1 covers 7 bases. CDR1 LGHDT and CDR2 YNNKEL come from the germline V gene (reference sequence). The ends lost 0 bases at V and 3 bases at J; junction bases unmatched: 5. The CDR3 totals 16 residues. The CDR3 loop reads CASSQDFGQANQPQHF. The DNA for the CDR3 is TGTGCCAGCAGCCAAGATTTTGGACAGGCCAATCAGCCCCAGCATTTT.

This rearrangement joins TRBV6-6 to TRBJ1-6, with D perhaps TRBD1 (6 bases). The CDR3 is 16 residues long. The V gene lost 2 bases and the J gene lost 7 bases, with 15 bases spanning the gap. The germline CDR1 and CDR2 sequences are MNHNY and SVGAGI (reference sequence). CDR3 sequence: CASSYTGVGANSPLHF. The CDR3 nucleotides are TGTGCCAGCAGTTACACGGGGGTGGGGGCCAATTCACCCCTCCACTTT.

The J gene is TRBJ1-4, the V gene TRBV2, with D uncertain. Looked up from germline, CDR1 is SNHLY and CDR2 is FYNNEI. This CDR3 has 11 residues. Deletions cut 3 bases from V and 8 bases from J, with 4 bases between. Here the CDR3 DNA reads TGTGCCAGCAGTGAGTGGGAAAAACTGTTTTTT. Residues: CASSEWEKLFF.

J is TRBJ2-2 and V is TRBV12-3 or TRBV12-4; D remains unclear. This CDR3 comprises 12 residues. Trimming took off 4 bases at V and 5 bases at J, with 5 bases between the two ends. CDR3 region: CASSSRTGELFF. For the CDR3, the DNA is TGTGCCAGCAGTTCGAGGACCGGGGAGCTGTTTTTT.

The chain links TRBV3-1 (or the pseudogene TRBV3-2) to TRBJ1-2; D remains unclear. The germline V gene encodes CDR1 LGHDT and CDR2 YNNKEL (reference sequence). Between the trimmed V and J ends, which lost 4 bases and 4 bases, there was a span of 19 bases. CDR3 length: 16 amino acids. The chain's CDR3 is CASSPQERSSGYGYTF. The CDR3 region has the DNA TGTGCCAGCAGCCCCCAAGAGAGGTCTTCGGGCTATGGCTACACCTTC.

This chain links TRBV19 with TRBJ1-1; 9 positions agree with TRBD1. Germline CDR1 and CDR2: LNHDA and SQIVND (reference sequence). The V and J ends lost 1 base and 0 bases, in that order; junction bases with no gene match: 6. This CDR3 comprises 17 residues. The CDR3 nucleotides read TGTGCCAGTAGTATAGTGTCGACAGGGGGAATGAACACTGAAGCTTTCTTT. Residues: CASSIVSTGGMNTEAFF.

This clone was picked up one time. The chain is built from TRBV11-3 and TRBJ2-1, with D tentatively TRBD1 (6 bases). The length of the CDR3 is 15 residues. Germline CDR1 and CDR2: SGHNT and YENEEA. Deletions cut 2 bases from V and 2 bases from J, with 10 bases between. The CDR3 sequence: CASSLQGPTYNEQFF. In DNA, the CDR3 is TGTGCCAGCAGCTTACAGGGGCCGACCTACAATGAGCAGTTCTTC.

J is TRBJ2-1 and V is TRBV29-1; D is ambiguous. Germline V lookup: CDR1 SQVTM, CDR2 ANQGSEA. This CDR3 spans 13 amino acids. The V end lost 1 base, the J end lost 4 bases, and 8 bases lay between the germline ends. The CDR3 reads CSVEAEKYNEQFF. CDR3 DNA sequence: TGCAGCGTTGAAGCAGAAAAATACAATGAGCAGTTCTTC.

The V call is TRBV4-1, the J call TRBJ2-1; 9 bases line up with TRBD2. After removal of 5 bases from V and 7 bases from J, the junction contained 9 bases not matched to a gene. Germline loops: CDR1 MGHRA, CDR2 YSYEKL. The CDR3 runs 15 residues. The CDR3 nucleotides read TGCGCCAGCAGCGACGTAGTAGCGGGGGTAAATGAGCAGTTCTTC. It codes for CASSDVVAGVNEQFF.

V is TRBV5-1 and J is TRBJ1-4; the match to TRBD1 covers 9 bases. After removal of 2 bases from V and 5 bases from J, the junction contained 1 base not matched to a gene. The CDR3 covers 14 residues. Germline V gives CDR1 SGHRS, CDR2 YFSETQ. The CDR3 is CASSFDRGNEKLFF. The CDR3 region has the DNA TGCGCCAGCAGCTTTGACAGGGGGAATGAAAAACTGTTTTTT.

The chain couples TRBV6-5 to TRBJ1-2, with D maybe TRBD1 (5 bases). V lost 2 bases and J lost 4, with 14 bases in between. The CDR3 has 15 amino acids. From germline, CDR1 is MNHEY and CDR2 SVGAGI. The chain's CDR3 is CASSYIQGRGYGYTF. The CDR3 nucleotides read TGTGCCAGCAGTTACATCCAGGGAAGAGGCTATGGCTACACCTTC.

V gene TRBV6-5 combines with J gene TRBJ1-1; D is unresolved. CDR3 length: 12 amino acids. Trimming cost V 10 bases and J 5 bases, with 14 bases left between them. The germline V gene has CDR1 MNHEY and CDR2 SVGAGI. The DNA of the CDR3 is TGTGCCACGCGCCGGGTCTGGACTGAAGCTTTCTTT. It yields the protein CATRRVWTEAFF.

The chain uses TRBV29-1 and TRBJ2-1; D is unresolved. CDR3 length: 12 residues. V was clipped by 3 bases and J by 3 bases, with 6 bases between them. Germline CDR1 is SQVTM and CDR2 is ANQGSEA. The CDR3 nucleotides read TGCAGCGTTGACCCGGTCTACAATGAGCAGTTCTTC. Translating it yields CSVDPVYNEQFF.

The chain couples TRBV10-2 to TRBJ1-1; no definite D call. CDR1 and CDR2 (germline): WSHSY, SAAADI. The ends were cut back, 8 bases at V and 1 base at J, with 11 bases in the middle. This CDR3 is 13 amino acids long. The CDR3 DNA is TGCGCCAGCGCCCGGCAGCCGAACACTGAAGCTTTCTTT. It encodes CASARQPNTEAFF.

The rearrangement joins TRBV5-1 to TRBJ1-1; maybe TRBD1 (6 bases). Germline lookup yields CDR1 SGHRS and CDR2 YFSETQ. Trimming shortened V by 4 bases and J by 1 base, and 14 bases separated the two germline ends. There are 15 residues in the CDR3. The CDR3 region is CASSREGGPNTEAFF. The DNA for the CDR3 is TGCGCCAGCAGCCGGGAGGGGGGGCCGAACACTGAAGCTTTCTTT.

There are a few counts of this clone. The CDR3 DNA sequence: TGTGCCAGCAGCAACGGACAGGGGCGCTCTGGAAACACCATATATTTT. It translates to CASSNGQGRSGNTIYF. This sequence joins TRBV3-1 (or the pseudogene TRBV3-2) and TRBJ1-3, with 9 bases that match TRBD1. CDR1 LGHDT and CDR2 YNNKEL come from the germline V gene (reference sequence). The CDR3 length is 16 residues. Losses at the gene ends were 5 bases for V and 0 bases for J; bases not matched to a gene: 5.

V and J are TRBV3-1 (or the pseudogene TRBV3-2) and TRBJ1-5, with 7 bases fitting TRBD1. The CDR3 extends over 15 amino acids. V dropped 2 bases and J dropped 4; count of bases not matched to a gene: 5. Germline V gene sequence: CDR1 LGHDT, CDR2 YNNKEL (reference sequence). The CDR3 sequence: CASSQRGGGNQPQHF. In DNA, the CDR3 is TGTGCCAGCAGCCAACGAGGGGGCGGGAATCAGCCCCAGCATTTT.

CDR3 nucleotide sequence: TGTGCCAGCAGCTTAACGTTTACGGGAAACAATGAGCAGTTCTTC. Protein sequence: CASSLTFTGNNEQFF. The chain carries TRBV7-3 and TRBJ2-1; maybe TRBD2 (5 bases). The CDR3 is 15 residues long. V shed 0 bases and J shed 5 bases, with 11 bases lying between them. Per germline, CDR1 SGHTA and CDR2 FQGTGA.

The V and J genes are TRBV7-8 and TRBJ2-7, with TRBD1 matching 9 bases. From germline, CDR1 is SGHVS and CDR2 FQNEAQ. The CDR3 runs 15 residues. V trimming: 5 bases; J trimming: 2 bases; junction bases outside the gene matches: 7. CDR3 in DNA: TGTGCCAGCAGCCTGACCGGGACAGGGCCCTACGAGCAGTACGTC. The encoded protein is CASSLTGTGPYEQYV.

The rearrangement uses TRBV7-8 and TRBJ1-2, with 12 nucleotides matching TRBD1. CDR3 size: 16 residues. Germline CDR1 is SGHVS and CDR2 is FQNEAQ. J lost 3 bases, V lost 1 base, and 3 bases had no gene match. The chain's CDR3 is CASSLEGTGGYYGYTF. In nucleotides, the CDR3 is TGTGCCAGCAGCTTAGAAGGGACAGGGGGCTACTATGGCTACACCTTC. The full variable domain, its missing parts supplied by reference TRBV7-8 and TRBJ1-2, is GAGVSQSPRYKVAKRGQDVALRCDPISGHVSLFWYQQALGQGPEFLTYFQNEAQLDKSGLPSDRFFAERPEGSVSTLKIQRTQQEDSAVYLCASSLEGTGGYYGYTFGSGTRLTVV.

The chain links TRBV5-1 to TRBJ2-3; D gene uncertain. Per germline, CDR1 SGHRS and CDR2 YFSETQ. V lost 0 bases to trimming and J lost 2 bases, with 7 bases between them. CDR3 length: 14 amino acids. The CDR3 region is CASSLGGYTDTQYF. In DNA form, the CDR3 reads TGCGCCAGCAGCTTGGGGGGTTACACAGATACGCAGTATTTT.

V usage is TRBV7-2 and J usage is TRBJ2-7; D is perhaps TRBD2 (6 bases). CDR1 and CDR2 (germline): SGHTA, FQGNSA. The length of the CDR3 is 14 residues. Trimming took off 1 base at V and 1 base at J, with 8 bases between the two ends. CDR3 amino acids: CASSLDRGSYEQYF. The DNA for the CDR3 is TGTGCCAGCAGCTTAGATCGGGGGTCCTACGAGCAGTACTTC.

V usage is TRBV7-3 and J usage is TRBJ2-1; D ambiguous. CDR1 and CDR2 (germline): SGHTA, FQGTGA. Trimming removed 0 bases from V and 9 bases from J, with 9 bases in between. This CDR3 spans 13 amino acids. CDR3 nucleotide sequence: TGTGCCAGCAGCTTAACCGGTCTCAGTGAGCAGTTCTTC. It yields the protein CASSLTGLSEQFF.